Below are 31 T cell receptor beta chains sequenced from a single sample in a study of radiation and T cells in renal cell carcinoma. The time point: blood 2 weeks post-SBRT. Treatment defined: 15 Gy SBRT to primary tumor, nephrectomy 4 weeks later. Profiling relied on immunoSEQ multiplex PCR, and the TCRdb table lists in-frame clones only, not all of them. This table holds 120,000 or so clones, about four fifths found once. The sample consisted of blood, taken from a patient whose treatment included radiotherapy and nephrectomy. The receptor source for this set is a man aged 50 to 60 with renal cell carcinoma.

This clone was observed once. The chain uses TRBV19 and TRBJ2-7, with a weak D call TRBD1 (6 bases). The CDR3 has 14 amino acids. Germline V CDR1 and CDR2: LNHDA, SQIVND (reference sequence). V gave up 9 bases and J gave up 2 bases, with 17 bases separating them. The DNA of the CDR3 is TGTGCCAGCCGGTCCGGCCAGGGGCCCTACGAGCAGTACTTC. As protein: CASRSGQGPYEQYF.

This clone was detected only once. The DNA for the CDR3 is TGTGCCAGCAGCTTAGATCAAGAGACCCAGTACTTC. It encodes CASSLDQETQYF. The chain links TRBV11-2 to TRBJ2-5; D is undetermined. This CDR3 is 12 amino acids long. Germline loops: CDR1 SGHAT, CDR2 FQNNGV. V was cut by 0 bases and J by 2 bases, with 1 base left in between. The full variable domain, completed using reference TRBV11-2 and TRBJ2-5, is EAGVAQSPRYKIIEKRQSVAFWCNPISGHATLYWYQQILGQGPKLLIQFQNNGVVDDSQLPKDRFSAERLKGVDSTLKIQPAKLEDSAVYLCASSLDQETQYFGPGTRLLVL.

This clone was found once. The chain has TRBV27 and TRBJ2-3; D possibly corresponds to TRBD2 (6 bases). CDR3 length: 15 residues. CDR1 is MNHEY, CDR2 SMNVEV, per germline (reference sequence). V was shortened by 8 bases and J by 0 bases, with 15 bases between the two germline ends. This CDR3 is CASGLSGASTDTQYF. CDR3 nucleotide sequence: TGTGCCAGCGGACTTAGCGGAGCTAGCACAGATACGCAGTATTTT.

The chain employs TRBV6-1 and TRBJ2-5; tentatively, D is TRBD2 (5 bases). The germline V gene encodes CDR1 MNHNS and CDR2 SASEGT. The CDR3 covers 16 residues. Trimming cost V 0 bases and J 5 bases, with 16 bases left between them. The CDR3 here is CASSEALQEPSETQYF. CDR3 coding DNA: TGTGCCAGCAGTGAAGCGCTCCAGGAGCCTAGCGAGACCCAGTACTTC.

V is TRBV7-2 and J is TRBJ1-2; D is unresolved. From germline, CDR1 is SGHTA and CDR2 FQGNSA. V was trimmed by 5 bases and J by 0 bases, leaving 13 bases between them. There are 15 residues in the CDR3. The CDR3 region is CASSPRVVTNYGYTF. The CDR3 DNA reads TGTGCCAGCAGCCCGAGGGTCGTGACTAACTATGGCTACACCTTC.

The sample holds one count of this clone. V usage is TRBV5-1 and J usage is TRBJ2-5; D gene uncertain. The ends were cut back, 4 bases at V and 1 base at J, with 11 bases in the middle. The CDR3 length is 14 residues. Germline CDR1 reads SGHRS; CDR2 reads YFSETQ. This CDR3 is CASSHRAFQETQYF. CDR3 sequence (DNA): TGCGCCAGCAGCCACCGGGCTTTCCAAGAGACCCAGTACTTC.

The chain is built from TRBV27 and TRBJ1-1; unclear D gene. V gave up 3 bases and J gave up 2 bases, with 7 bases separating them. Per germline, CDR1 MNHEY and CDR2 SMNVEV (reference sequence). This CDR3 is 13 amino acids long. CDR3 bases: TGTGCCAGCAGTTTTAACGGAAACACTGAAGCTTTCTTT. This sequence encodes CASSFNGNTEAFF.

V is TRBV19 and J is TRBJ1-5; D remains ambiguous. Trimming removed 4 bases at V and 0 bases at J, with 10 bases between. The CDR3 extends over 15 amino acids. Per germline, CDR1 LNHDA and CDR2 SQIVND (reference sequence). The CDR3 region is CASSKASLSNQPQHF. The CDR3 DNA is TGTGCCAGTAGTAAGGCCAGTCTTAGCAATCAGCCCCAGCATTTT.

The rearrangement links TRBV6-5 to TRBJ1-3; D is ambiguous. This CDR3 has 14 residues. V lost 0 bases to trimming and J lost 4 bases, with 7 bases between them. Germline loops: CDR1 MNHEY, CDR2 SVGAGI. CDR3 in DNA: TGTGCCAGCAGTTACTCGAAACGGGGAAACACCATATATTTT. Protein: CASSYSKRGNTIYF.

The chain recombines TRBV2 with TRBJ1-2; the match to TRBD1 covers 7 bases. The CDR3 has 13 amino acids. V lost 7 bases to trimming and J lost 4 bases; unmatched junction nucleotides: 6. Germline V lookup: CDR1 SNHLY, CDR2 FYNNEI. The DNA of the CDR3 is TGTGCCAGCACCGGGACAGCCGCCTATGGCTACACCTTC. Its translation is CASTGTAAYGYTF.

The rearrangement uses TRBV4-1 and TRBJ2-5; weak D call: TRBD1 (6 bases). Deletions cut 0 bases from V and 7 bases from J, with 18 bases between. The CDR3 totals 16 residues. Per germline, CDR1 MGHRA and CDR2 YSYEKL. The CDR3 DNA reads TGCGCCAGCAGCCAAGATTGGGGGCAGAGGTATGGGACCCAGTACTTC. The encoded protein is CASSQDWGQRYGTQYF.

The chain combines TRBV11-2 with TRBJ2-7; perhaps D is TRBD1 or TRBD2 (7 bases each). V lost 5 bases to trimming and J lost 6 bases, with 23 bases between them. This CDR3 has 16 residues. CDR1 and CDR2 (germline): SGHAT, FQNNGV. The CDR3 loop is CASSPARQGREVEQYF. In DNA form, the CDR3 reads TGTGCCAGCAGCCCCGCTCGACAGGGCCGGGAGGTCGAGCAGTACTTC.

The V gene is TRBV6-5, the J gene TRBJ1-2; TRBD1 is a possible D gene (5 bases). Trimming cost V 5 bases and J 6 bases, with 19 bases left between them. Germline CDR1 reads MNHEY; CDR2 reads SVGAGI. CDR3 length: 15 residues. CDR3 amino acids: CASSPLGGFRDGYTF. DNA for the CDR3: TGTGCCAGCAGTCCCCTCGGGGGATTTCGAGATGGCTACACCTTC.

V is TRBV5-1 and J is TRBJ1-5; 10 nucleotides line up with TRBD1. V dropped 4 bases and J dropped 1; count of bases not matched to a gene: 2. The CDR3 is 15 amino acids. Looked up from germline, CDR1 is SGHRS and CDR2 is YFSETQ. The CDR3 nucleotides are TGCGCCAGCAGCGCGGGACAGGGGAGCAATCAGCCCCAGCATTTT. Its protein product is CASSAGQGSNQPQHF.

This chain connects TRBV30 to TRBJ2-5; maybe TRBD1 (6 bases). Germline CDR1 GTSNPN, CDR2 SVGIG (reference sequence). CDR3 size: 12 residues. V lost 5 bases and J 10 bases, leaving 17 bases between the germline ends. The chain's CDR3 is CAWWAPGHGQYF. The CDR3 DNA is TGTGCCTGGTGGGCCCCGGGACACGGCCAGTACTTC.

This clone was recorded a few times. The chain combines TRBV2 with TRBJ1-4; D gene ambiguous. Between the trimmed V and J ends, which lost 5 bases and 7 bases, there was a span of 14 bases. From germline, CDR1 is SNHLY and CDR2 FYNNEI. The CDR3 contains 14 residues. CDR3 loop: CASSRDLRSEKLFF. CDR3 sequence (DNA): TGTGCCAGCAGTCGCGACCTACGGAGTGAAAAACTGTTTTTT.

The chain couples TRBV30 to TRBJ1-5, with D tentatively TRBD1 (5 bases). The CDR3 spans 13 residues. V was shortened by 0 bases and J by 5 bases, with 8 bases between the two germline ends. Germline V lookup: CDR1 GTSNPN, CDR2 SVGIG (reference sequence). CDR3 nucleotide sequence: TGTGCCTGGAGTGTACTAGGGGATCAGCCCCAGCATTTT. As protein: CAWSVLGDQPQHF. The whole variable domain, filled in from reference TRBV30 and TRBJ1-5, reads SQTIHQWPATLVQPVGSPLSLECTVEGTSNPNLYWYRQAAGRGLQLLFYSVGIGQISSEVPQNLSASRPQDRQFILSSKKLLLSDSGFYLCAWSVLGDQPQHFGDGTRLSIL.

The genes are TRBV5-4 and TRBJ1-2; D is unclear. The germline V gene has CDR1 SGHNT and CDR2 YYREEE (reference sequence). The CDR3 extends over 13 amino acids. Trimming removed 4 bases at V and 2 bases at J, with 9 bases between. The DNA for the CDR3 is TGTGCCAGCAGCCCCGATGGGAACTATGGCTACACCTTC. It specifies CASSPDGNYGYTF.

V and J are TRBV19 and TRBJ1-2, with TRBD1 matching over 9 bases. From germline, CDR1 is LNHDA and CDR2 SQIVND (reference sequence). J gave up 8 bases and V 6 bases, and 7 bases lay outside the gene matches. The CDR3 totals 13 residues. In nucleotides, the CDR3 is TGTGCCAGTAGCCGACAGGGGGACGGCGGCTACACCTTC. Its protein is CASSRQGDGGYTF.

The genes are TRBV4-2 and TRBJ1-2; D not certain. Trimming took 0 bases from V and 7 from J, leaving 15 bases between them. The V gene's germline CDR1 is LGHNA and CDR2 YNFKEQ. This CDR3 is built from 15 residues. This CDR3 is CASSQDWAGGSGYTF. Written as DNA, the CDR3 is TGTGCCAGCAGCCAAGATTGGGCGGGCGGGTCTGGCTACACCTTC.

The chain couples TRBV27 to TRBJ2-2; D unclear. CDR3 length: 13 residues. Trimming pared 2 bases from V and 3 bases from J, leaving 4 bases between. Germline V gene data show CDR1 as MNHEY and CDR2 as SMNVEV (reference sequence). In DNA, the CDR3 is TGTGCCAGCAGTTTAGGGTACACCGGGGAGCTGTTTTTT. Translation gives CASSLGYTGELFF.

The chain recombines TRBV9 with TRBJ2-5; 13 nucleotides agree with TRBD2. This CDR3 contains 17 residues. Germline CDR1 and CDR2: SGDLS and YYNGEE. After removal of 3 bases from V and 2 bases from J, the junction contained 7 bases not matched to a gene. The CDR3 is CASSERGLAGLQETQYF. CDR3 coding DNA: TGTGCCAGCAGCGAGAGGGGACTAGCGGGACTTCAAGAGACCCAGTACTTC.

The chain uses TRBV2 and TRBJ2-1, with a possible D match to TRBD2 (6 bases). Trimming removed 5 bases from V and 0 bases from J, with 17 bases in between. Per the germline V gene, CDR1 is SNHLY and CDR2 is FYNNEI. The CDR3 loop spans 17 amino acids. CDR3 in amino acids: CASSRSLGGSSYNEQFF. CDR3 nucleotides: TGTGCCAGCAGTCGGTCTTTGGGGGGTAGCTCCTACAATGAGCAGTTCTTC.

The rearrangement links TRBV10-2 to TRBJ2-7, with 7 bases aligning to TRBD1. Germline values: CDR1 WSHSY, CDR2 SAAADI. The V segment lost 4 bases and the J segment 6 bases; nucleotides outside the gene matches: 3. The CDR3 extends over 12 amino acids. The CDR3 is CASSVTGIEQYF. The CDR3 coding sequence is TGCGCCAGCAGTGTGACAGGGATCGAGCAGTACTTC.

The chain recombines TRBV7-3 with TRBJ1-2, with 10 bases matching TRBD1. This CDR3 has 14 residues. The J segment lost 8 bases and the V segment lost 5 bases, leaving 8 bases of the junction unmatched. Germline V gene data show CDR1 as SGHTA and CDR2 as FQGTGA. CDR3 sequence: CASSIGTGARGYTF. For the CDR3, the DNA is TGTGCCAGCAGCATTGGGACAGGGGCTCGGGGCTACACCTTC.

This clone was detected a few times. V and J are TRBV27 and TRBJ2-7; TRBD1 matches 9 bases. Germline V gene lookup returns CDR1 MNHEY and CDR2 SMNVEV (reference sequence). The CDR3 loop spans 15 amino acids. J gave up 0 bases and V 6 bases, and 6 bases lay outside the gene matches. The CDR3 reads CASRMGQGSSYEQYF. CDR3 sequence (DNA): TGTGCCAGCAGGATGGGACAGGGTAGCTCCTACGAGCAGTACTTC.

Only one count was recorded for this clone. V gene TRBV9 combines with J gene TRBJ2-5, with a possible D match to TRBD1 (6 bases). The ends were cut back, 3 bases at V and 3 bases at J, with 12 bases in the middle. This CDR3 comprises 14 residues. Germline CDR1 reads SGDLS; CDR2 reads YYNGEE. The CDR3 spells CASSGGGTEETQYF. The CDR3 nucleotides are TGTGCCAGCAGCGGAGGGGGTACCGAAGAGACCCAGTACTTC.

There are a few counts of this clone. This chain joins TRBV2 and TRBJ2-5, with TRBD2 as a possible D gene (7 bases). V lost 5 bases and J lost 5, with 15 bases in between. The length of the CDR3 is 14 residues. CDR1 is SNHLY and CDR2 is FYNNEI in the germline V gene. The DNA of the CDR3 is TGTGCCAGCAGTTTTTGGGGGGGCAAGGAGACCCAGTACTTC. Its protein is CASSFWGGKETQYF.

The chain employs TRBV6-5 and TRBJ2-7; no firm D call. V was cut by 3 bases and J by 1 base, with 10 bases left in between. This CDR3 has 14 amino acids. Germline V gene data show CDR1 as MNHEY and CDR2 as SVGAGI. The CDR3 region is CASSYDYRSYEQYF. The CDR3 DNA is TGTGCCAGCAGTTATGATTATCGGTCCTACGAGCAGTACTTC.

The rearrangement uses TRBV30 and TRBJ1-2, with D possibly being TRBD1 (5 bases). Trimming cost V 5 bases and J 6 bases, with 13 bases left between them. Germline-derived CDR1 and CDR2 are GTSNPN and SVGIG (reference sequence). This CDR3 is 12 amino acids long. CDR3 nucleotides: TGTGCCTGGGGCCTTGGGGCCAATGGCTACACCTTC. Amino acid sequence: CAWGLGANGYTF.

V usage is TRBV6-1 and J usage is TRBJ1-3, with unresolved D. Trimming removed 5 bases from V and 1 base from J, with 6 bases in between. Germline V gene lookup returns CDR1 MNHNS and CDR2 SASEGT. There are 13 residues in the CDR3. This CDR3 reads CASSWSSGNTIYF. CDR3 nucleotides: TGTGCCAGCAGTTGGAGTTCTGGAAACACCATATATTTT.